The rows below give T cell receptor beta chains drawn from one sample of a study of Graves' ophthalmopathy and Graves' hyperthyroidism. A single record per CDR3 protein comes from TCRdb applying MiXCR to the multiplex PCR reads. This sample has about 370,000 distinct CDR3 sequences, with about a sixth found just once. Sequences were obtained from peripheral blood. These receptor sequences come from an adult woman with stable Graves' hyperthyroidism. Both conserved end residues are part of each CDR3. Fields, in order: V gene, J gene, clone size, D gene, CDR3 protein, CDR3 DNA. A D gene is named only where the DNA matches it firmly. Rows give clone size only sometimes, using once, few, many, or a class for an expanded clone.

>TRBV6-1|TRBJ2-4|many|TRBD1
CASKAPTGGNIQYF
TGTGCCAGCAAAGCCCCGACAGGGGGGAACATTCAGTACTTC
>TRBV6-5|TRBJ1-6|many|TRBD1
CASSNRDRGRSPLHF
TGTGCCAGCAGTAACCGGGACAGGGGGCGATCACCCCTCCACTTT
>TRBV4-3|TRBJ1-5|.|.
CASSQTNGNQPQHF
TGCGCCAGCAGCCAAACCAACGGGAATCAGCCCCAGCATTTT
>TRBV30|TRBJ2-7|many|.
CAWSKDRSSYEQYF
TGTGCCTGGAGTAAGGACCGGAGCTCCTACGAGCAGTACTTC
>TRBV6-1|TRBJ1-5|.|TRBD1
CASGTGVGDQPQHF
TGTGCCAGCGGAACAGGGGTTGGCGATCAGCCCCAGCATTTT
>TRBV10-2|TRBJ1-5|many|.
CASSERRGGWSNQPQHF
TGCGCCAGCAGTGAGCGAAGGGGAGGTTGGAGCAATCAGCCCCAGCATTTT
>TRBV19|TRBJ1-2|many|.
CASSPWGNNNYGYTF
TGTGCCAGTAGTCCCTGGGGGAATAATAACTATGGCTACACCTTC
>TRBV12-5|TRBJ2-1|.|TRBD2
CASGWGTGTSGGYNEQFF
TGTGCTAGTGGTTGGGGGACTGGGACTAGCGGAGGCTACAATGAGCAGTTCTTC
>TRBV28|TRBJ1-1|.|.
CASSFASRTEAFF
TGTGCCAGCAGTTTCGCAAGTCGGACTGAAGCTTTCTTT
>TRBV9|TRBJ1-2|.|.
CASSPAGNSGYTF
TGTGCCAGCTCCCCCGCAGGGAACTCTGGCTACACCTTC
>TRBV6-2/TRBV6-3|TRBJ2-2|many|TRBD1
CASSKDREHTGELFF
TGTGCCAGCAGCAAAGACAGGGAGCACACCGGGGAGCTGTTTTTT
>TRBV6-2/TRBV6-3|TRBJ2-3|many|TRBD1
CASSFGQGKTDTQYF
TGTGCCAGCAGTTTCGGACAGGGGAAGACAGATACGCAGTATTTT
>TRBV18|TRBJ2-7|many|TRBD1
CASSQETGPYEQYF
TGTGCCAGCTCACAGGAGACAGGGCCCTACGAGCAGTACTTC
>TRBV6-5|TRBJ2-7|many|.
CASSNTRVKEQYF
TGTGCCAGCAGCAATACCAGGGTAAAGGAGCAGTACTTC
>TRBV6-1|TRBJ1-2|many|.
CASSEAYGTPRLGYTF
TGTGCCAGCAGTGAAGCTTACGGGACACCCAGGCTTGGCTACACCTTC
>TRBV20-1|TRBJ2-6|many|.
CSARDPVGGPGANVLTF
TGCAGTGCTAGAGATCCCGTGGGAGGTCCCGGGGCCAACGTCCTGACTTTC
>TRBV5-4|TRBJ1-1|many|.
CASSLGAGAEGLKAFF
TGTGCCAGCAGCTTGGGGGCCGGGGCGGAGGGTCTTAAAGCTTTCTTT
>TRBV14|TRBJ2-7|many|.
CASSQGRRETPYEQYF
TGTGCCAGCAGCCAAGGGCGCAGGGAAACCCCCTACGAGCAGTACTTC
>TRBV28|TRBJ1-6|many|.
CASSLSAGRSPLHF
TGTGCCAGCAGTTTATCAGCAGGGCGGTCACCCCTCCACTTT
>TRBV6-6|TRBJ2-7|many|.
CASSYPSMEQYF
TGTGCCAGCAGTTACCCGTCGATGGAGCAGTACTTC
>TRBV20-1|TRBJ2-5|many|.
CSARGGETQYF
TGCAGCGCTCGGGGTGGCGAGACCCAGTACTTC
>TRBV27|TRBJ1-2|.|.
CASSFGPLGGYTF
TGTGCCAGCAGTTTTGGTCCTCTGGGGGGCTACACCTTC
>TRBV5-8|TRBJ2-5|few|.
CASSLGGAVAETQYF
TGTGCCAGCAGCTTGGGCGGCGCGGTCGCAGAGACCCAGTACTTC
>TRBV19|TRBJ2-7|.|.
CASSNLGGEQYF
TGTGCCAGTAGTAACCTCGGGGGCGAGCAGTACTTC
>TRBV6-5|TRBJ1-5|many|TRBD1
CASSSRDSPNQPQHF
TGTGCCAGCAGTTCGAGGGACAGTCCCAATCAGCCCCAGCATTTT
>TRBV28|TRBJ2-4|many|TRBD2
CASSLGLGRALQNIQYF
TGTGCCAGCAGTTTGGGGTTGGGGAGGGCCCTCCAAAACATTCAGTACTTC
>TRBV20-1|TRBJ1-2|few|.
CSASENLANYGYTF
TGCAGTGCCTCTGAGAACTTAGCTAACTATGGCTACACCTTC
>TRBV20-1|TRBJ1-4|many|.
CSARGGRNEKLFF
TGCAGTGCTAGAGGCGGGCGGAATGAAAAACTGTTTTTT
>TRBV6-2/TRBV6-3|TRBJ1-1|many|.
CASSYPSARIEAFF
TGTGCCAGCAGTTACCCCTCGGCACGGATAGAAGCTTTCTTT
>TRBV10-3|TRBJ1-5|many|TRBD1
CAIKDRENQPQHF
TGTGCCATCAAGGACAGGGAGAATCAGCCCCAGCATTTT
>TRBV4-1|TRBJ2-2|many|TRBD1
CASSRQGGDTGELFF
TGCGCCAGCAGCCGACAGGGGGGTGACACCGGGGAGCTGTTTTTT
>TRBV5-1|TRBJ2-4|many|TRBD1
CASSSRDSLAKNIQYF
TGCGCCAGCAGCAGCCGGGACAGTCTAGCCAAAAACATTCAGTACTTC
>TRBV6-5|TRBJ1-1|.|.
CASSYLEVGITNTEAFF
TGTGCCAGCAGTTATCTTGAAGTAGGGATTACGAACACTGAAGCTTTCTTT
>TRBV12-3/TRBV12-4|TRBJ2-2|many|TRBD1
CASSPDRASTGELFF
TGTGCCAGCAGCCCCGACAGGGCGTCCACCGGGGAGCTGTTTTTT
>TRBV11-1|TRBJ2-6|.|.
CASSLLVKQVHSGANVLTF
TGTGCCAGCAGCTTATTGGTAAAACAGGTGCACTCTGGGGCCAACGTCCTGACTTTC
>TRBV12-3/TRBV12-4|TRBJ1-5|many|.
CASSLLDGNQPQHF
TGTGCCAGCAGTTTACTGGACGGCAATCAGCCCCAGCATTTT
>TRBV11-2|TRBJ2-7|many|.
CASSPGPGGGYEQYF
TGTGCCAGCAGCCCCGGCCCAGGGGGGGGGTACGAGCAGTACTTC
>TRBV20-1|TRBJ2-2|many|.
CSARIGGTNTGELFF
TGCAGTGCTAGAATAGGGGGGACCAACACCGGGGAGCTGTTTTTT
>TRBV7-2|TRBJ1-1|many|.
CASSFPYRQMNTEAFF
TGTGCCAGCAGCTTTCCTTATCGGCAGATGAACACTGAAGCTTTCTTT
>TRBV12-3/TRBV12-4|TRBJ2-7|many|.
CASSPRTGTASEQYF
TGTGCCAGCAGTCCCCGTACCGGGACCGCCAGCGAGCAGTACTTC
>TRBV28|TRBJ2-2|once|.
CASSRRTGDLFF
TGTGCCAGCAGCCGACGCACCGGGGATCTGTTTTTT
>TRBV2|TRBJ2-5|many|.
CASSRHPQETQYF
TGTGCCAGCAGTCGCCATCCCCAAGAGACCCAGTACTTC
>TRBV6-1|TRBJ2-2|many|.
CASSGLTTGGELFF
TGTGCCAGCTCGGGACTCACAACGGGCGGGGAGCTGTTTTTT
>TRBV3-1|TRBJ2-5|many|TRBD1
CASSQDEGQEETQYF
TGTGCCAGCAGCCAAGACGAAGGACAGGAAGAGACCCAGTACTTC